This T cell receptor (beta chain) was sequenced in a study of blood T cell repertoires in COVID-19. On the study more broadly: The samples span acute and convalescent COVID-19 from the United States, Italy and Spain. From T cells, B-cell-depleted T cells, or PBMCs came the material, which was cDNA or gDNA.

Trimming shortened V by 0 bases and J by 6 bases, and 6 bases separated the two germline ends. The CDR3 is 12 residues long. Germline loops: CDR1 SGHAT, CDR2 FQNNGV. Authors' analysis steps: Using reference gene primer amplification, nucleated cell counts were estimated. Produced via immunoSEQ multiplex PCR; TCRdb's table is partial and in-frame only. For V, J and clone size, that table is used; D and trimming come from the DNA. The sample has a few hundred thousand clones; 80% to 85% are singletons. This sequence joins TRBV11-2 and TRBJ2-7; no reliable D call. The sample was PBMCs or T cells enriched from blood (not recorded which). The TCR originated in a man aged 45-65 years who had recovered from COVID-19. CDR3 protein: CASSLDVGEQYF. The CDR3, as DNA: TGTGCCAGCAGCTTAGACGTCGGCGAGCAGTACTTC.